This T cell receptor beta chain was retrieved from a study of cytomegalovirus exposure and HLA in healthy donors. Notes on the study in general: Association of a missense DCLRE1C variant with TCR beta V- and J-gene trimming was reported in a later analysis.

The PCR was carried out with 60 Vbeta primers and 13 Jbeta primers. Methods used by the authors: An analysis performed later counted 81 million or so unique TCR beta chains (approximately 10 million of them shared). Repertoires were generated with immunoSEQ multiplex PCR, while TCRdb's copy carries only in-frame clones and drops some. V and J calls plus clone size are reproduced from that table; the DNA served to infer D and trimming. The sample yields fewer than 85,000 clones, 75% to 85% seen once. As for this clone: The antigen remains undetermined. At one of its ends the junction is not consistent with the germline gene, which may arise from a read error.

This CDR3 contains 12 residues. Germline CDR1 and CDR2: KGHSH and LQKENI. This sequence joins TRBV18 and TRBJ2-7, with D tentatively TRBD2 (6 bases). This receptor was identified in a man between 65 and 80 years old in good health and CMV-seropositive. Input material: PBMCs. Here the CDR3 DNA reads TGTGCCAGCTCACCAGATGAGCGGGCCCCGTCCTTC. Protein product: CASSPDERAPSF.